This T cell receptor (beta chain) came from a study of neurological immune-mediated disorders. CDR3 length: 14 residues. After removal of 2 bases from V and 4 bases from J, the junction contained 2 bases not matched to a gene. The V gene's germline CDR1 is MNHEY and CDR2 SVGEGT. TCRdb ran MiXCR on the 5' RACE reads and lists one entry per CDR3 protein. The data contain about 46,000 distinct CDR3 sequences, less than 5% of them seen just once; the ten biggest clones take up 5.7%. This clonotype has ten or more counts. Source material: PBMCs. This receptor was taken from an older woman with multiple sclerosis. This rearrangement joins TRBV6-2 or TRBV6-3 to TRBJ1-5, with TRBD1 matching over 7 bases. The CDR3 DNA sequence: TGTGCCAGCAGTTACCACAGGGGAAATCAGCCCCAGCATTTT. Protein product: CASSYHRGNQPQHF.